This T cell receptor (beta chain) was identified during a study of T cells in Graves' hyperthyroidism and ophthalmopathy. RNA transcripts served as the template for amplifying TCR beta CDR3 regions. Carried out on the TCR CDR3, a first-round RT-PCR used the HTBI primer set. From the multiplex PCR reads, TCRdb called clonotypes with MiXCR, one entry per CDR3 protein. The sample lists around 350,000 distinct CDR3 sequences, 15% to 20% occurring once. This clonotype occurred many times. The definition of stable Graves' hyperthyroidism was no ophthalmopathy progression within 18 months. The sequenced sample consisted of blood. This sequence was found in a woman younger than 30 with Graves' hyperthyroidism.

This CDR3 reads CASSLRPTNQPQHF. The CDR3 DNA reads as TGTGCCAGCAGCCTTCGACCCACAAACCAGCCCCAGCATTTT. The chain links TRBV6-1 to TRBJ1-5; D is unresolved. The CDR3 has 14 amino acids. In germline, CDR1 is MNHNS, CDR2 SASEGT. Trimming removed 6 bases at V and 7 bases at J, with 16 bases between.